The 11 T cell receptor beta chains reported below all come from one sample, sequenced in a study of CD8 T cells in Susac syndrome. Reverse transcription of about 0.45 to 1 ug RNA was carried out with random hexamers. TCRdb passed the immunoSEQ multiplex PCR reads through MiXCR, listing each CDR3 protein once. The top ten hold 0.09% to 0.15% of the sample, which has 350,000 to 550,000 distinct CDR3 sequences, more than 70% seen once. The sample taken for sequencing was CD8+ T cells from PBMCs. The receptor source for this set is a human donor with multiple sclerosis.

CDR3 protein: CASSLSLDRPSNGYTF. In nucleotides, the CDR3 is TGTGCCAGCTCACTTTCCCTCGACAGGCCCTCCAATGGCTACACCTTC. The chain carries TRBV18 and TRBJ1-2; D perhaps matches TRBD1 (6 bases). Trimming took 4 bases from V and 6 from J, leaving 21 bases between them. The length of the CDR3 is 16 residues. CDR1 and CDR2 (germline): KGHSH, LQKENI.

The gene calls are TRBV3-1 and TRBJ2-5; D unclear. Trimming shortened V by 0 bases and J by 1 base, and 15 bases separated the two germline ends. CDR1 is LGHDT, CDR2 YNNKEL, per germline (reference sequence). This CDR3 comprises 17 residues. CDR3 in DNA: TGTGCCAGCAGCCAAGAGTGGAGTCCGGATGGCCAAGAGACCCAGTACTTC. Amino acid sequence: CASSQEWSPDGQETQYF.

This rearrangement joins TRBV5-1 to TRBJ2-7; TRBD1 might be the D (6 bases). The CDR3 has 13 amino acids. Trimming left V 5 bases short and J 2 bases short, with 11 bases between. Germline values: CDR1 SGHRS, CDR2 YFSETQ. The chain's CDR3 is CASSSGTTYEQYF. The CDR3 DNA is TGCGCCAGCAGTTCCGGGACAACCTACGAGCAGTACTTC.

This rearrangement joins TRBV30 to TRBJ1-1; D gene uncertain. V lost 3 bases to trimming and J lost 0 bases, with 5 bases between them. The CDR3 is 12 amino acids. Germline lookup yields CDR1 GTSNPN and CDR2 SVGIG (reference sequence). CDR3 protein: CAWSGMNTEAFF. CDR3 bases: TGTGCCTGGAGCGGCATGAACACTGAAGCTTTCTTT.

The chain joins TRBV27 to TRBJ1-1; a possible D gene is TRBD1 (5 bases). The V gene lost 8 bases and the J gene lost 4 bases, with 14 bases spanning the gap. The CDR3 totals 13 residues. Germline values: CDR1 MNHEY, CDR2 SMNVEV (reference sequence). The CDR3 DNA reads TGTGCCAGCCGACATACAGGATTCACTGAAGCTTTCTTT. The encoded protein is CASRHTGFTEAFF.

The V gene is TRBV27, the J gene TRBJ2-1, with 7 nucleotides matching TRBD1. With V trimmed by 7 bases and J by 0 bases, 0 bases remained unmatched. The CDR3 has 13 residues. Germline loops: CDR1 MNHEY, CDR2 SMNVEV (reference sequence). The CDR3 bases are TGTGCCAGCAAGGGGGCCTCCTACAATGAGCAGTTCTTC. Protein: CASKGASYNEQFF.

The V gene is TRBV12-3 or TRBV12-4, the J gene TRBJ2-1; D might be TRBD1 (6 bases). V lost 6 bases to trimming and J lost 9 bases, with 12 bases between them. This CDR3 region has 12 residues. The CDR3 DNA sequence: TGTGCCAGCAGCCCAGACAGGTTTGAGCAGTTCTTC. Translating it yields CASSPDRFEQFF.

This clonotype occurred once. This chain connects TRBV12-3 or TRBV12-4 to TRBJ2-7; 7 bases match TRBD1. V lost 5 bases and J lost 6; bases outside the gene matches: 10. CDR3 length: 14 amino acids. Here the CDR3 DNA reads TGTGCCAGCAGTCCCCCGGGACAGTTTAGCGAGCAGTACTTC. Protein: CASSPPGQFSEQYF.

The rearrangement uses TRBV3-1 and TRBJ2-1, with D unresolved. CDR1 is LGHDT, CDR2 YNNKEL, per germline (reference sequence). The CDR3 runs to 12 residues. Trimming took off 2 bases at V and 6 bases at J, with 5 bases between the two ends. CDR3 protein: CASSQSVNEQFF. The CDR3 region has the DNA TGTGCCAGCAGCCAATCCGTCAATGAGCAGTTCTTC.

V usage is TRBV27 and J usage is TRBJ2-3, with D hard to call. V lost 0 bases to trimming and J lost 0 bases, with 22 bases between them. Per germline, CDR1 MNHEY and CDR2 SMNVEV (reference sequence). The CDR3 sequence is 20 residues long. Here the CDR3 reads CASSLSGPASTHSSTDTQYF. Here the CDR3 DNA reads TGTGCCAGCAGTTTATCCGGGCCAGCGTCGACTCATTCTAGCACAGATACGCAGTATTTT.

CDR3: CSASRAGDDTGELFF. The CDR3, as DNA: TGCAGTGCTAGCCGAGCGGGCGATGACACCGGGGAGCTGTTTTTT. The chain links TRBV20-1 to TRBJ2-2; maybe TRBD2 (6 bases). The V end was cut by 3 bases, the J end by 3 bases, with 14 bases between. The CDR3 covers 15 residues. Germline V lookup: CDR1 DFQATT, CDR2 SNEGSKA (reference sequence).